These 14 T cell receptor beta chains originate from one sample sequenced in a study of T cells in tuberculosis. Produced via immunoSEQ multiplex PCR; TCRdb's table is partial and in-frame only. The table shows just under 45,000 clones, with about 94% occurring only once. The specimen sequenced was PBMCs. Every receptor here comes from a donor aged 10-35 years with latent tuberculosis or without tuberculosis infection. Some clones in this sample may be carry-over from other donors' samples.

The chain has TRBV27 and TRBJ2-7; 14 bases agree with TRBD2. CDR1 is MNHEY and CDR2 is SMNVEV in the germline V gene (reference sequence). The V segment lost 5 bases and the J segment 11 bases; nucleotides outside the gene matches: 5. The CDR3 loop spans 13 amino acids. The CDR3 coding sequence is TGTGCCAGCAGTGGGACTAGCGGGAGTATGGAGTACTTC. It yields the protein CASSGTSGSMEYF.

CDR3 region: CSVAGGTGPYEQYF. CDR3 bases: TGCAGCGTTGCAGGTGGGACAGGTCCCTACGAGCAGTACTTC. This chain joins TRBV29-1 and TRBJ2-7, with TRBD1 matching 8 bases. Germline CDR1 is SQVTM and CDR2 is ANQGSEA. J lost 2 bases, V lost 4 bases, and 7 bases had no gene match. CDR3 size: 14 residues.

The rearrangement links TRBV28 to TRBJ2-5, with 9 bases lining up with TRBD1. The junction had 6 bases not matched to a gene; V was cut back by 5 bases and J by 5 bases. The length of the CDR3 is 14 residues. Per germline, CDR1 MDHEN and CDR2 SYDVKM. The CDR3 nucleotides are TGTGCCAGCAGTCAGGGACAGGGTTGGGAGACCCAGTACTTC. This translates into CASSQGQGWETQYF.

This chain joins TRBV5-1 and TRBJ2-5, with 8 nucleotides matching TRBD1. There are 14 residues in the CDR3. The V gene's germline CDR1 is SGHRS and CDR2 YFSETQ. V shed 6 bases and J 4 bases; nucleotides not matched to a gene: 8. CDR3 in amino acids: CASTKTGVPETQYF. The DNA for the CDR3 is TGCGCCAGCACGAAGACAGGGGTTCCAGAGACCCAGTACTTC.

V is TRBV9 and J is TRBJ1-2; 10 positions agree with TRBD1. CDR3 length: 18 amino acids. Germline CDR1 SGDLS, CDR2 YYNGEE. The V gene end was trimmed by 2 bases and the J gene end by 3 bases; junction bases not matched to a gene: 13. This CDR3 is CASSVGHFPGTGDYGYTF. The CDR3 nucleotides are TGTGCCAGCAGCGTCGGCCACTTCCCCGGGACAGGGGACTATGGCTACACCTTC.

The chain recombines TRBV28 with TRBJ2-7; 10 bases map to TRBD2. Germline V lookup: CDR1 MDHEN, CDR2 SYDVKM. With 5 bases clipped from V and 5 bases from J, the junction kept 9 bases outside the gene matches. The CDR3 sequence is 15 residues long. The chain's CDR3 is CASSLAGLANHEQYF. The CDR3 nucleotides read TGTGCCAGCAGTCTAGCGGGACTAGCGAATCACGAGCAGTACTTC. Supplemented by reference TRBV28 and TRBJ2-7, the full variable domain reads DVKVTQSSRYLVKRTGEKVFLECVQDMDHENMFWYRQDPGLGLRLIYFSYDVKMKEKGDIPEGYSVSREKKERFSLILESASTNQTSMYLCASSLAGLANHEQYFGPGTRLTVT.

V gene TRBV19 combines with J gene TRBJ2-2, with D maybe TRBD1 (6 bases). The V and J ends lost 5 bases and 0 bases respectively, with 10 bases between them. This CDR3 has 15 amino acids. Per the germline V gene, CDR1 is LNHDA and CDR2 is SQIVND (reference sequence). The CDR3, as DNA: TGTGCCAGTAGTTACAGGGAAACGAACACCGGGGAGCTGTTTTTT. Translated, it gives CASSYRETNTGELFF.

This clone appeared a single time. At one end the junction does not follow the germline gene, possibly because of a read error. V gene TRBV9 combines with J gene TRBJ2-7; 9 nucleotides align to TRBD2. Per the germline V gene, CDR1 is SGDLS and CDR2 is YYNGEE. CDR3 length: 17 residues. The CDR3 coding sequence is TGCGCCAGCAGCGTAGAGAGGGAGGCTAGCGGGATCTACGAGCAGTACTTC. Protein sequence: CASSVEREASGIYEQYF.

The V and J genes are TRBV6-6 and TRBJ1-4; 10 bases match TRBD1. This CDR3 spans 15 amino acids. The ends lost 6 bases at V and 8 bases at J; junction bases unmatched: 9. Germline V gene data show CDR1 as MNHNY and CDR2 as SVGAGI (reference sequence). This CDR3 is CASSRTGGEAEKLFF. The DNA of the CDR3 is TGTGCCAGCAGCCGGACAGGGGGGGAGGCGGAAAAACTGTTTTTT.

This chain uses TRBV15 with TRBJ2-1, with 8 bases matching TRBD1. CDR3 length equals 17 residues. V gave up 2 bases and J gave up 3 bases; unmatched junction bases: 9. CDR1 LNHNV and CDR2 YYDKDF come from the germline V gene (reference sequence). CDR3 residues: CATSRIQGAPGYNEQFF. CDR3 nucleotides: TGTGCCACCAGCAGAATTCAGGGGGCGCCTGGCTACAATGAGCAGTTCTTC. Looking up the rest from reference TRBV15 and TRBJ2-1 gives the full variable domain: DAMVIQNPRYQVTQFGKPVTLSCSQTLNHNVMYWYQQKSSQAPKLLFHYYDKDFNNEADTPDNFQSRRPNTSFCFLDIRSPGLGDTAMYLCATSRIQGAPGYNEQFFGPGTRLTVL.

The chain carries TRBV4-2 and TRBJ1-1, with D possibly matching TRBD1 (6 bases). The V gene lost 0 bases and the J gene lost 4 bases, with 9 bases spanning the gap. The CDR3 has 14 residues. CDR1 and CDR2 (germline): LGHNA, YNFKEQ. CDR3 amino acids: CASSQDRGSTEAFF. CDR3 coding DNA: TGTGCCAGCAGCCAAGATAGGGGGAGCACTGAAGCTTTCTTT.

CDR3 protein: CASGLPSGNEQFF. The CDR3 nucleotides are TGTGCTAGTGGTTTGCCATCAGGGAATGAGCAGTTCTTC. This chain uses TRBV12-5 with TRBJ2-1, with D possibly matching TRBD1 (5 bases). V lost 2 bases and J lost 7, with 9 bases in between. Germline V gives CDR1 LGHNT, CDR2 FRNRAP. The CDR3 consists of 13 residues.

This sequence joins TRBV2 and TRBJ2-1, with TRBD1 matching over 9 bases. The CDR3 has 15 amino acids. Trimming removed 2 bases from V and 9 bases from J; junction bases left unmatched: 8. Germline CDR1 SNHLY, CDR2 FYNNEI. CDR3 residues: CASSELGQGFGEQFF. The CDR3 region has the DNA TGTGCCAGCAGTGAATTGGGACAGGGCTTTGGTGAGCAGTTCTTC. Filled out from reference TRBV2 and TRBJ2-1, the complete variable domain reads EPEVTQTPSHQVTQMGQEVILRCVPISNHLYFYWYRQILGQKVEFLVSFYNNEISEKSEIFDDQFSVERPDGSNFTLKIRSTKLEDSAMYFCASSELGQGFGEQFFGPGTRLTVL.

The J gene is TRBJ1-1, the V gene TRBV11-2; D ambiguous. With 5 bases removed from V and 4 bases from J, the gap between germline ends came to 14 bases. Germline lookup yields CDR1 SGHAT and CDR2 FQNNGV. This CDR3 spans 14 amino acids. CDR3 in DNA: TGTGCCAGCAGCACGAAAATTTACGGCACTGAAGCTTTCTTT. Translating it yields CASSTKIYGTEAFF.